Listed here is a single T cell receptor beta chain. The data stem from a study of blood T cell repertoires in COVID-19. Overall study context: In each case, the material was cDNA or gDNA derived from T cells, B-cell-depleted T cells, or PBMCs.

In the study's own analysis: For nucleated cells, counts were estimated from reference gene primer amplification. Sequenced by immunoSEQ multiplex PCR; TCRdb stores in-frame clones only, minus some. V and J calls plus clone size are reproduced from that table; the DNA served to infer D and trimming. In the table there are roughly 330,000 clones, roughly 90% of which are singletons. Sequenced: peripheral blood. This sequence originates from a woman aged 50 to 60 with active or convalescent COVID-19.

In nucleotides, the CDR3 is TGTGCCAGCAGTGAAACCCACCGGGTTCTGAGCGGCTATGGCTACACCTTC. This encodes CASSETHRVLSGYGYTF. The chain carries TRBV6-1 and TRBJ1-2; D is ambiguous. This CDR3 comprises 17 residues. With 2 bases removed from V and 4 bases from J, the gap between germline ends came to 20 bases. Germline CDR1 is MNHNS and CDR2 is SASEGT.